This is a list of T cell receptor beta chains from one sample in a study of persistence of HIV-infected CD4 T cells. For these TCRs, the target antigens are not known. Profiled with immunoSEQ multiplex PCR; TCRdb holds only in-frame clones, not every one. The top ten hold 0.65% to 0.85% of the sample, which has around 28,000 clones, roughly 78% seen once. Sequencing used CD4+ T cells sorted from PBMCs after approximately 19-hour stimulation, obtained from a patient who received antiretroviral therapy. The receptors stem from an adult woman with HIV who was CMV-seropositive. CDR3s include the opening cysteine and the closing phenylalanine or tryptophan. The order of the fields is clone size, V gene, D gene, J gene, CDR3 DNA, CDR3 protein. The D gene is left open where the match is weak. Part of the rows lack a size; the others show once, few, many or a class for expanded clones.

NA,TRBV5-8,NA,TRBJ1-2,TGTGCCAGCAGCTTTAACAGGGAGTACGGCTACACCTTC,CASSFNREYGYTF
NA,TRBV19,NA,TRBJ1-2,TGTGCCAGTAGTATTTCGGTCTATGGCTACACCTTC,CASSISVYGYTF
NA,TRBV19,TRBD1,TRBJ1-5,TGTGCCAGTAGTAAGGGACAGGGTGGGCATCAGCCCCAGCATTTT,CASSKGQGGHQPQHF
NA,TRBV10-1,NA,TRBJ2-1,TGCGCCAGCAGTGAAAACGGTAATGAGCAGTTCTTC,CASSENGNEQFF
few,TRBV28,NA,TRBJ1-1,TGTGCCAGCACCCTCGGTACTGAAGCTTTCTTT,CASTLGTEAFF
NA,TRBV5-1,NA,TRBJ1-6,TGCGCCAGCTCCCCGACGGCCTATAATTCACCCCTCCACTTT,CASSPTAYNSPLHF
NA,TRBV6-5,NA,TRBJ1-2,TGTGCCAGCAGCCTTACGGTTGGGGGAGCTGGCTACACCTTC,CASSLTVGGAGYTF
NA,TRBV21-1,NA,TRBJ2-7,TGTGCCAGCAGCAAACGGGACAGGGCCTTCTACGAGCAGTACTTC,CASSKRDRAFYEQYF
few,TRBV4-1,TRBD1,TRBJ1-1,TGCGCCAGCAGCCAAACAGGGGCGGGAATGAACACTGAAGCTTTCTTT,CASSQTGAGMNTEAFF
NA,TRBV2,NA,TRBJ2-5,TGTGCCAGCAGTGTGAAGGGGGAGACCCAGTACTTC,CASSVKGETQYF
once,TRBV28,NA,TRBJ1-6,TGTGCCAGCAGAGTTGGCAGGCTTAATTCACCCCTCCACTTT,CASRVGRLNSPLHF
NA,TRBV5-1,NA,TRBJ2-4,TGCGCCAGCAGCTTGCCCGGAGGAGGGGACATTCAGTACTTC,CASSLPGGGDIQYF
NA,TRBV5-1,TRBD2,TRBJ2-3,TGCGCCAGCAGCTTGGAAGCGGGGAAGAGCACAGATACGCAGTATTTT,CASSLEAGKSTDTQYF
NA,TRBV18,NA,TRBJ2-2,TGTGCCAGCTCTCTGGACCAAACCGGGGAGCTGTTTTTT,CASSLDQTGELFF
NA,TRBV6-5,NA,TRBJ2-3,TGTGCCAGCAGTTACCGGGGACTTCTAGGAGATACGCAGTATTTT,CASSYRGLLGDTQYF
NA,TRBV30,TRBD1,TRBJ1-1,TGTGCCTCAAGCAGGGGGGGAACTGAAGCTTTCTTT,CASSRGGTEAFF
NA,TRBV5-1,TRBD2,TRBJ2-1,TGCGCCAGCAGCCTCGGGACTAGCGGGGCCCACTACAATGAGCAGTTCTTC,CASSLGTSGAHYNEQFF
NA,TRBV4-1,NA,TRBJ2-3,TGCGCCAGCAAAATTCGCAGCTTCACAGATACGCAGTATTTT,CASKIRSFTDTQYF
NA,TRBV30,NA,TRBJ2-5,TGTGCCTGGAGTCGGCAGCTTCAAGAGACCCAGTACTTC,CAWSRQLQETQYF
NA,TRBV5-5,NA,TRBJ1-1,TGTGCCAGCAGCTTAATGATGAACACTGAAGCTTTCTTT,CASSLMMNTEAFF
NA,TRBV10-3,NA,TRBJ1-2,TGTGCCATCAGTTTCAAGGGGGAAGGCTATGGCTACACCTTC,CAISFKGEGYGYTF
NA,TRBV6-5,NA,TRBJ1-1,TGTGCCAGCAGGGCGGGGGGCAGGTACACTGAAGCTTTCTTT,CASRAGGRYTEAFF
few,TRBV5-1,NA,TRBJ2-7,TGCGCCAGCAGCACCTGGGGCGGCGGCTCCTACGAGCAGTACTTC,CASSTWGGGSYEQYF
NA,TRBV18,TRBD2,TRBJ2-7,TGTGCCAGCTCCGCGGGGGGCTCCTACGAGCAGTACTTC,CASSAGGSYEQYF
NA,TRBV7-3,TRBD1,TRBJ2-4,TGTGCCAGCAGCCCTACGGCGGGACAGGGACACATTCAGTACTTC,CASSPTAGQGHIQYF
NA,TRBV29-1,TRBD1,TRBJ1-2,TGCAGCGTTGAAGACGGCCAGGGGGTCTATGGCTACACCTTC,CSVEDGQGVYGYTF
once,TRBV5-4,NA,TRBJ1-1,TGTGCCAGCAGCTTGGCATACACTGAAGCTTTCTTT,CASSLAYTEAFF
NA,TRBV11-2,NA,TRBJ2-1,TGTGCCAGCAGCTTAGATCCCCCGGGGCTAGGCCTTTTCGGTGAGCAGTTCTTC,CASSLDPPGLGLFGEQFF
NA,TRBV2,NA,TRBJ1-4,TGTGCCAGCAGCCGGGACAAAAATGAAAAACTGTTTTTT,CASSRDKNEKLFF
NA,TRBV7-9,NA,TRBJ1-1,TGTGCCAGCAGCCTCACAGGGAACACTGAAGCTTTCTTT,CASSLTGNTEAFF
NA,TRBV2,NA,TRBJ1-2,TGTGCCAGCAGTGGGGACGGGGACTATGGCTACACCTTC,CASSGDGDYGYTF